The next 20 T cell receptor beta chains were all read from a single sample in a study of CD4 and CD8 cells across lung adenocarcinoma regions. Each CDR3 protein is one row after TCRdb ran MiXCR on the PCR reads. The sample yields about 12,000 distinct CDR3 sequences, approximately 50% seen once. Sample: CD8+ T cells from the margin of a lung tumor. Source of these receptors: a female donor with lung adenocarcinoma. The CD4 and CD8 labels of this study may be unreliable.

This clonotype was found once. The J gene is TRBJ2-4, the V gene TRBV6-1; D perhaps matches TRBD2 (6 bases). The length of the CDR3 is 15 residues. Per germline, CDR1 MNHNS and CDR2 SASEGT. Trimming removed 8 bases at V and 3 bases at J, with 17 bases between. This chain's CDR3 is CASGPGLGGKNIQYF. The CDR3 DNA reads TGTGCCAGCGGGCCGGGGCTGGGGGGCAAAAACATTCAGTACTTC.

This rearrangement joins TRBV6-1 to TRBJ2-3; the D is unclear. The germline CDR1 and CDR2 sequences are MNHNS and SASEGT. Trimming shortened V by 6 bases and J by 0 bases, and 7 bases separated the two germline ends. CDR3 length: 13 amino acids. Here the CDR3 reads CASSPGSTDTQYF. The CDR3 region has the DNA TGTGCCAGCAGCCCTGGCAGCACAGATACGCAGTATTTT.

This clonotype was detected a few times. The chain combines TRBV27 with TRBJ2-3; 7 bases match TRBD2. The J segment lost 9 bases and the V segment lost 9 bases, leaving 12 bases of the junction unmatched. The CDR3 length is 13 residues. CDR1 and CDR2 (germline): MNHEY, SMNVEV (reference sequence). The DNA of the CDR3 is TGTGCCAGGGGGGAGCGGGGCAAAGACACGCAGTATTTT. It encodes CARGERGKDTQYF.

The chain carries TRBV27 and TRBJ2-1; D might be TRBD1 (5 bases). Trimming removed 2 bases at V and 4 bases at J, with 15 bases between. The CDR3 runs 16 residues. The germline gives CDR1 MNHEY, CDR2 SMNVEV (reference sequence). Written as DNA, the CDR3 is TGTGCCAGCAGTTTACAGGGTTCGGGCAGATACAATGAGCAGTTCTTC. It yields the protein CASSLQGSGRYNEQFF.

The chain is built from TRBV6-5 and TRBJ2-1; TRBD1 matches 9 bases. This CDR3 contains 17 residues. The germline V gene encodes CDR1 MNHEY and CDR2 SVGAGI. V lost 7 bases and J lost 3; bases outside the gene matches: 13. CDR3 nucleotides: TGTGCCAGCATTTTAAGGGTAGGGACAGGGAACTACAATGAGCAGTTCTTC. Its translation: CASILRVGTGNYNEQFF.

On this clonotype itself: At one end, the junction sequence differs from germline, possibly due to a read error. The gene calls are TRBV10-2 and TRBJ2-3; no clear D. Germline V gene sequence: CDR1 WSHSY, CDR2 SAAADI. The CDR3 is 15 amino acids. CDR3 bases: TGCGCCAGCAGAGACGTAGGCCGTGGCAAAGATACCCAGTATTTC. Amino acids: CASRDVGRGKDTQYF.

The CDR3 bases are TGTGCCAGCAGCCCCGGGACTAGCGGCACAGATACGCAGTATTTT. Translation gives CASSPGTSGTDTQYF. The J gene is TRBJ2-3, the V gene TRBV3-1; 10 positions agree with TRBD2. From germline, CDR1 is LGHDT and CDR2 YNNKEL (reference sequence). Trimming removed 4 bases from V and 1 base from J; junction bases left unmatched: 2. There are 15 residues in the CDR3.

The sample holds a few counts of this clonotype. The chain has TRBV30 and TRBJ2-5; 7 nucleotides agree with TRBD1. This CDR3 region has 14 residues. The V gene's germline CDR1 is GTSNPN and CDR2 SVGIG (reference sequence). V lost 3 bases, J lost 4 bases, and 8 bases stayed unmatched. DNA of the CDR3: TGTGCCTGGAGGGAGAAGGGGGCGCGAGAGACCCAGTACTTC. It encodes CAWREKGARETQYF.

This clonotype was recorded many times. The V call is TRBV4-1, the J call TRBJ1-4; 7 bases line up with TRBD1. With V trimmed by 4 bases and J by 8 bases, 7 bases remained unmatched. Germline V gene sequence: CDR1 MGHRA, CDR2 YSYEKL. The CDR3 extends over 14 amino acids. This CDR3 is CASSPGTGAEKLFF. The DNA of the CDR3 is TGCGCCAGCAGCCCAGGAACAGGGGCAGAAAAACTGTTTTTT.

This clonotype was recorded once. As DNA, the CDR3 is TGTGCCAGCAGCGGAAGGACAGTTGAAGCTTTCTTT. It is translated as CASSGRTVEAFF. V and J are TRBV3-1 and TRBJ1-1, with D perhaps TRBD1 (6 bases). Trimming cost V 5 bases and J 7 bases, with 11 bases left between them. CDR1 is LGHDT and CDR2 is YNNKEL in the germline V gene (reference sequence). The CDR3 length is 12 residues. Full variable domain (outside the CDR3, taken from reference TRBV3-1 and TRBJ1-1): DTAVSQTPKYLVTQMGNDKSIKCEQNLGHDTMYWYKQDSKKFLKIMFSYNNKELIINETVPNRFSPKSPDKAHLNLHINSLELGDSAVYFCASSGRTVEAFFGQGTRLTVV.

The sample holds a few counts of this clonotype. V usage is TRBV27 and J usage is TRBJ2-5, with 11 positions matching TRBD2. CDR1 MNHEY and CDR2 SMNVEV come from the germline V gene (reference sequence). The trim removed 5 bases at V and 5 bases at J, leaving 13 bases unmatched. This CDR3 is built from 17 residues. DNA of the CDR3: TGTGCCAGCAGTCTCTCTTCATACGGGACTAGCGGTGAGACCCAGTACTTC. Its translation: CASSLSSYGTSGETQYF.

The J gene is TRBJ1-2, the V gene TRBV4-1; no clear D. The germline V gene encodes CDR1 MGHRA and CDR2 YSYEKL. V was shortened by 6 bases and J by 0 bases, with 11 bases between the two germline ends. The CDR3 consists of 14 residues. The CDR3 reads CASSEGTANYGYTF. In DNA, the CDR3 is TGCGCCAGCAGTGAGGGTACCGCTAACTATGGCTACACCTTC.

The chain recombines TRBV7-2 with TRBJ2-3; D gene uncertain. Germline V CDR1 and CDR2: SGHTA, FQGNSA. V lost 1 base and J 2 bases, leaving 10 bases between the germline ends. There are 15 residues in the CDR3. The CDR3 DNA reads TGTGCCAGCAGCTTAGTATCGGGTTACACAGATACGCAGTATTTT. It translates to CASSLVSGYTDTQYF.

The genes are TRBV6-1 and TRBJ2-1, with 7 bases fitting TRBD2. The CDR3 loop spans 19 amino acids. From germline, CDR1 is MNHNS and CDR2 SASEGT. Germline trimming cut 5 bases from V and 8 bases from J; bases unmatched to any gene: 24. The CDR3 DNA reads as TGTGCCAGCAGTCCTAGACCTCGACTAGCAGGTTGGAAGTCTTATGAGCAGTTCTTC. Translating gives CASSPRPRLAGWKSYEQFF.

The chain uses TRBV4-1 and TRBJ2-4, with a weak D call TRBD2 (6 bases). Trimming removed 1 base at V and 10 bases at J, with 26 bases between. The CDR3 spans 18 residues. Germline V CDR1 and CDR2: MGHRA, YSYEKL. As DNA, the CDR3 is TGCGCCAGCAGCCAAGGAGACGGGGCGCGGGGAGCCAAAGATATTCAGTACTTC. The encoded protein is CASSQGDGARGAKDIQYF.

The chain employs TRBV6-5 and TRBJ2-2; D may be TRBD2 (6 bases). The germline V gene encodes CDR1 MNHEY and CDR2 SVGAGI. V lost 1 base and J lost 0, with 6 bases in between. CDR3 length equals 15 residues. The CDR3 DNA follows: TGTGCCAGCAGTTACTGGGGGGCGAACACCGGGGAGCTGTTTTTT. This codes for CASSYWGANTGELFF.

Turning to this clonotype: Being one base from a much bigger clone, this may be a read error. The chain has TRBV6-1 and TRBJ2-7; 8 bases agree with TRBD1. From germline, CDR1 is MNHNS and CDR2 SASEGT. The CDR3 spans 12 residues. The CDR3 region is CVSVDRAYEQYF. The DNA for the CDR3 is TGTGTCAGCGTGGACAGGGCATACGAGCAGTACTTC.

This chain connects TRBV6-1 to TRBJ2-1; 10 bases align to TRBD2. The tail of the sequence fits TRBJ2-7 better, so the J call may be wrong. This CDR3 region has 15 residues. Germline lookup yields CDR1 MNHNS and CDR2 SASEGT. In DNA form, the CDR3 reads TGTGCCAGCAGTGAAGAAAGCGGGGGGGCCTACGAGCAGTACTTC. Translating gives CASSEESGGAYEQYF.

The rearrangement joins TRBV6-1 to TRBJ2-1; D may be TRBD1 or TRBD2 (6 bases each). V was cut by 7 bases and J by 2 bases, with 18 bases left in between. Germline loops: CDR1 MNHNS, CDR2 SASEGT. This CDR3 is built from 16 residues. For the CDR3, the DNA is TGTGCCAGCATCGAAGGGGGACTCCAACCCTACAATGAGCAGTTCTTC. The encoded protein is CASIEGGLQPYNEQFF.

The rearrangement links TRBV27 to TRBJ2-1; D might be TRBD2 (5 bases). V lost 3 bases and J lost 0, with 15 bases in between. This CDR3 is built from 17 residues. Per germline, CDR1 MNHEY and CDR2 SMNVEV (reference sequence). The CDR3 spells CASSFLPSSSSYNEQFF. For the CDR3, the DNA is TGTGCCAGCAGTTTTTTACCTAGCAGTAGCTCCTACAATGAGCAGTTCTTC.